One and the same sample provided the 27 T cell receptor beta chains below, sequenced in a study of OX40 agonist ivuxolimab in advanced cancers. Profiled with immunoSEQ multiplex PCR; TCRdb holds only in-frame clones, not every one. The table lists more than 75,000 clones, around 87% of them singletons, with roughly 0.32% in the top ten. Sample: CD4+ or CD8+ T cells sorted from blood, taken in a trial of the OX40 agonist ivuxolimab. These receptors came from an adult with an advanced solid tumor such as melanoma, head and neck, liver or kidney cancer.

This clone was detected only a few times. The rearrangement links TRBV7-3 to TRBJ1-1; D remains unclear. This CDR3 is built from 14 residues. The V end lost 5 bases, the J end lost 1 base, and 11 bases lay between the germline ends. Germline V gene sequence: CDR1 SGHTA, CDR2 FQGTGA. The chain's CDR3 is CASSASTANTEAFF. The CDR3 region has the DNA TGTGCCAGCAGCGCCTCGACGGCGAACACTGAAGCTTTCTTT.

CDR3 in amino acids: CASSQVLRGPTHMAQHF. Written as DNA, the CDR3 is TGCGCCAGCAGCCAAGTTTTGAGGGGGCCGACTCATATGGCCCAGCATTTT. The rearrangement links TRBV4-1 to TRBJ1-5; 7 nucleotides match TRBD1. V trimming: 1 base; J trimming: 11 bases; junction bases outside the gene matches: 17. Germline V gene sequence: CDR1 MGHRA, CDR2 YSYEKL. This CDR3 is 17 amino acids long.

This chain connects TRBV6-5 to TRBJ1-1; possibly TRBD1 for D (6 bases). The V gene's germline CDR1 is MNHEY and CDR2 SVGAGI. There are 15 residues in the CDR3. V gave up 6 bases and J gave up 2 bases, with 16 bases separating them. CDR3: CASRIGQNINTEAFF. Written as DNA, the CDR3 is TGTGCCAGCAGGATAGGACAGAATATAAACACTGAAGCTTTCTTT.

In this sample, this clone turned up once. The rearrangement uses TRBV29-1 and TRBJ1-1, with D hard to call. This CDR3 contains 10 residues. Between the trimmed V and J ends, which lost 7 bases and 1 base, there was a span of 4 bases. The V gene's germline CDR1 is SQVTM and CDR2 ANQGSEA. The CDR3 bases are TGCAGCGCTAAGAACACTGAAGCTTTCTTT. Translating it yields CSAKNTEAFF.

The J gene is TRBJ2-6, the V gene TRBV19; unclear D gene. Trimming took off 5 bases at V and 2 bases at J, with 7 bases between the two ends. Germline CDR1 reads LNHDA; CDR2 reads SQIVND (reference sequence). The CDR3 is 14 amino acids. CDR3: CASSRVAGANVLTF. The CDR3 DNA follows: TGTGCCAGTAGTCGGGTGGCTGGGGCCAACGTCCTGACTTTC.

This chain connects TRBV5-1 to TRBJ1-1, with D maybe TRBD1 (5 bases). The V gene lost 0 bases and the J gene lost 1 base, with 13 bases spanning the gap. Germline CDR1 and CDR2: SGHRS and YFSETQ. The CDR3 spans 16 residues. CDR3 nucleotide sequence: TGCGCCAGCAGCTTGGAAAGACAGACCCGGAACACTGAAGCTTTCTTT. Translated: CASSLERQTRNTEAFF.

The rearrangement links TRBV5-1 to TRBJ2-3; D is unresolved. Looked up from germline, CDR1 is SGHRS and CDR2 is YFSETQ. The CDR3 totals 16 residues. The germline V and J ends were trimmed by 5 bases and 6 bases, with 22 bases remaining between them. This CDR3 reads CASSRVRSANHDTQYF. In nucleotides, the CDR3 is TGCGCCAGCAGTCGCGTTCGGTCGGCCAACCATGATACGCAGTATTTT.

This rearrangement joins TRBV18 to TRBJ2-7; D perhaps matches TRBD1 (5 bases). Germline V gene data show CDR1 as KGHSH and CDR2 as LQKENI. V gave up 3 bases and J gave up 1 base, with 10 bases separating them. The CDR3 sequence is 14 residues long. In DNA, the CDR3 is TGTGCCAGCTCACCCTTCGACAGTTCCTACGAGCAGTACGTC. Translation: CASSPFDSSYEQYV.

The genes are TRBV7-3 and TRBJ2-7; D is undetermined. Germline CDR1 is SGHTA and CDR2 is FQGTGA. Between the trimmed V and J ends, which lost 2 bases and 4 bases, there was a span of 9 bases. There are 13 residues in the CDR3. The CDR3 DNA is TGTGCCAGCAGCTTATATAGGGAATACGAGCAGTACTTC. Translating it yields CASSLYREYEQYF.

The rearrangement links TRBV5-1 to TRBJ2-2; TRBD2 aligns across 9 bases. This CDR3 region has 17 residues. Germline trimming cut 1 base from V and 3 bases from J; bases unmatched to any gene: 7. Germline CDR1 and CDR2: SGHRS and YFSETQ. The CDR3 sequence is CASSLFDAGGDTGELFF. The CDR3 DNA sequence: TGCGCCAGCAGCTTGTTTGATGCGGGAGGGGACACCGGGGAGCTGTTTTTT.

The chain carries TRBV14 and TRBJ2-2; 14 bases align to TRBD2. The CDR3 has 18 amino acids. Trimming at V came to 4 bases and at J to 0 bases, leaving 4 bases not matched to a gene. Germline V gene data show CDR1 as SGHDN and CDR2 as FVKESK. The CDR3 sequence: CASSLLGLAGANTGELFF. The CDR3 coding sequence is TGTGCCAGCAGCCTTCTGGGACTAGCGGGGGCGAACACCGGGGAGCTGTTTTTT.

The genes are TRBV7-8 and TRBJ1-3, with D hard to call. This CDR3 has 12 amino acids. In germline, CDR1 is SGHVS, CDR2 FQNEAQ. V lost 3 bases and J lost 9, with 9 bases in between. The CDR3 DNA reads as TGTGCCAGCAGCTTCACTCGAAGCACCATATATTTT. Translated: CASSFTRSTIYF.

This chain links TRBV6-1 with TRBJ1-6; perhaps TRBD1 as D (6 bases). Germline assignment: CDR1 MNHNS and CDR2 SASEGT. The V and J ends lost 10 bases and 7 bases respectively, with 14 bases between them. The CDR3 sequence is 13 residues long. Here the CDR3 DNA reads TGTGCCACCAAACAAACAGGGAATTCACCCCTCCACTTT. Encoded protein: CATKQTGNSPLHF.

This chain connects TRBV5-1 to TRBJ1-6; 9 bases align to TRBD1. Germline values: CDR1 SGHRS, CDR2 YFSETQ. V trimming: 4 bases; J trimming: 6 bases; junction bases outside the gene matches: 8. The CDR3 contains 16 residues. CDR3 bases: TGCGCCAGCAGCAGCTCCGGGACAGGGTTTAATTCACCCCTCCACTTT. It translates to CASSSSGTGFNSPLHF.

This sequence joins TRBV5-4 and TRBJ1-4; 9 bases line up with TRBD1. CDR3 length equals 15 residues. Trimming took 2 bases from V and 8 from J; bases not matched to a gene: 7. CDR1 and CDR2 (germline): SGHNT, YYREEE (reference sequence). CDR3: CASSFNRGQGEKLFF. The DNA for the CDR3 is TGTGCCAGCAGCTTTAACAGGGGGCAAGGGGAAAAACTGTTTTTT.

J is TRBJ2-1 and V is TRBV5-6; perhaps TRBD2 as D (5 bases). V was pared by 3 bases and J by 7 bases, with 17 bases between. The CDR3 loop spans 15 amino acids. The germline CDR1 and CDR2 sequences are SGHDT and YYEEEE. The DNA of the CDR3 is TGTGCCAGCAGCTGGCCCCGAAGGAGGTGGAATGAGCAGTTCTTC. Amino acids: CASSWPRRRWNEQFF.

V and J are TRBV7-6 and TRBJ2-3, with 7 positions matching TRBD1. This CDR3 is 15 amino acids long. Germline CDR1 and CDR2: SGHVS and FNYEAQ. V was clipped by 5 bases and J by 5 bases; unmatched bases: 10. The CDR3 reads CASSPRQGALDTQYF. For the CDR3, the DNA is TGTGCCAGCAGCCCTCGACAGGGAGCTTTAGATACGCAGTATTTT.

The chain joins TRBV30 to TRBJ2-5, with D hard to call. The germline V and J ends were trimmed by 2 bases and 7 bases, with 11 bases remaining between them. The CDR3 totals 12 residues. The germline CDR1 and CDR2 sequences are GTSNPN and SVGIG (reference sequence). The CDR3 DNA reads as TGTGCCTGGAGTCCCGAGGCCCTGACCCAGTACTTC. Amino acids: CAWSPEALTQYF.

This rearrangement joins TRBV28 to TRBJ1-3; D not resolved. The germline gives CDR1 MDHEN, CDR2 SYDVKM. The V end was cut by 4 bases, the J end by 9 bases, with 16 bases between. There are 14 residues in the CDR3. In DNA, the CDR3 is TGTGCCAGCAGTTCCTCCGCGTTAAAAGGCACCATATATTTT. Encoded protein: CASSSSALKGTIYF.

The chain combines TRBV5-1 with TRBJ1-1; TRBD1 matches at 7 bases. CDR3 size: 14 residues. The germline V gene encodes CDR1 SGHRS and CDR2 YFSETQ. The J segment lost 5 bases and the V segment lost 0 bases, leaving 4 bases of the junction unmatched. This CDR3 is CASSLGGGETEAFF. The CDR3 bases are TGCGCCAGCAGCTTGGGAGGGGGCGAAACTGAAGCTTTCTTT.

This clone is a singleton in its sample. V usage is TRBV11-2 and J usage is TRBJ2-1; unclear D gene. The length of the CDR3 is 12 residues. The ends were cut back, 5 bases at V and 8 bases at J, with 10 bases in the middle. CDR1 SGHAT and CDR2 FQNNGV come from the germline V gene. The CDR3: CASSAFGDEQFF. CDR3 nucleotides: TGTGCCAGCAGCGCCTTCGGCGATGAGCAGTTCTTC.

The chain is built from TRBV5-1 and TRBJ2-2; D remains ambiguous. In germline, CDR1 is SGHRS, CDR2 YFSETQ. The CDR3 runs 15 residues. The V end lost 4 bases, the J end lost 4 bases, and 14 bases lay between the germline ends. CDR3 sequence: CASSPTTGFTGELFF. CDR3 DNA sequence: TGCGCCAGCAGCCCAACGACCGGGTTCACCGGGGAGCTGTTTTTT.

The chain links TRBV27 to TRBJ2-2; 8 bases line up with TRBD2. Trimming removed 3 bases from V and 5 bases from J; junction bases left unmatched: 5. The CDR3 has 15 amino acids. The germline gives CDR1 MNHEY, CDR2 SMNVEV (reference sequence). Here the CDR3 DNA reads TGTGCCAGCAGTTTCAGCGGGAGCCTGACCGGGGAGCTGTTTTTT. This encodes CASSFSGSLTGELFF.

The chain has TRBV28 and TRBJ1-2; D perhaps matches TRBD1 (6 bases). This CDR3 has 11 residues. V lost 10 bases and J 8 bases, leaving 14 bases between the germline ends. CDR1 and CDR2 from the germline V gene are MDHEN and SYDVKM. CDR3 DNA sequence: TGTGCCATTCACAGGGTGGAGGGCTACACCTTC. It yields the protein CAIHRVEGYTF.

The chain is built from TRBV7-2 and TRBJ1-1; no clear D. The V gene's germline CDR1 is SGHTA and CDR2 FQGNSA. The CDR3 consists of 12 residues. V shed 3 bases and J shed 11 bases, with 13 bases lying between them. CDR3 sequence (DNA): TGTGCCAGCAGCTTCGGAGCGGAAGAGGCTTTCTTT. Protein: CASSFGAEEAFF.

The genes are TRBV5-1 and TRBJ2-3, with TRBD2 identical over 10 bases. Germline V gene sequence: CDR1 SGHRS, CDR2 YFSETQ. Trimming at V came to 2 bases and at J to 0 bases, leaving 6 bases not matched to a gene. The CDR3 runs 17 residues. CDR3 in DNA: TGCGCCAGCAGCTTCTCTAGCGGGGGCCAAAGCACAGATACGCAGTATTTT. It yields the protein CASSFSSGGQSTDTQYF. The full variable domain, its missing parts supplied by reference TRBV5-1 and TRBJ2-3, is KAGVTQTPRYLIKTRGQQVTLSCSPISGHRSVSWYQQTPGQGLQFLFEYFSETQRNKGNFPGRFSGRQFSNSRSEMNVSTLELGDSALYLCASSFSSGGQSTDTQYFGPGTRLTVL.

The rearrangement uses TRBV4-2 and TRBJ1-2; possibly TRBD1 for D (5 bases). The V gene's germline CDR1 is LGHNA and CDR2 YNFKEQ. The CDR3 loop spans 15 amino acids. V lost 4 bases and J 4 bases, leaving 16 bases between the germline ends. The CDR3 protein is CASSRSQQEFYGYTF. CDR3 DNA sequence: TGTGCCAGCAGCCGCAGTCAACAGGAATTCTATGGCTACACCTTC.